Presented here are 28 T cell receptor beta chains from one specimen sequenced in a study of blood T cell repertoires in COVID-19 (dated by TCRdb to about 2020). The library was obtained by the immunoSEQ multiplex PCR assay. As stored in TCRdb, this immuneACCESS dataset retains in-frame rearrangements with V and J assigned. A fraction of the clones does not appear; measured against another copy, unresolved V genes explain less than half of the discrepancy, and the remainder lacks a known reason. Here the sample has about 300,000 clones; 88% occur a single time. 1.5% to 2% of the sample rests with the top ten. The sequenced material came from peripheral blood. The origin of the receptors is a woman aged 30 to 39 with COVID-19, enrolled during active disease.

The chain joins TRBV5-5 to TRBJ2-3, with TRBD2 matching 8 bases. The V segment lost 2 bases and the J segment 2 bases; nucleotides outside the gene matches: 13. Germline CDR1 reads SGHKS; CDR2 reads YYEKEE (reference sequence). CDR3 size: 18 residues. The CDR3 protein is CASSFLVGGGYATDTQYF. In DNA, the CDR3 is TGTGCCAGCAGCTTCCTCGTTGGCGGGGGGTACGCCACAGATACGCAGTATTTT. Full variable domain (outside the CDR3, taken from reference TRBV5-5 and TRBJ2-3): DAGVTQSPTHLIKTRGQQVTLRCSPISGHKSVSWYQQVLGQGPQFIFQYYEKEERGRGNFPDRFSARQFPNYSSELNVNALLLGDSALYLCASSFLVGGGYATDTQYFGPGTRLTVL.

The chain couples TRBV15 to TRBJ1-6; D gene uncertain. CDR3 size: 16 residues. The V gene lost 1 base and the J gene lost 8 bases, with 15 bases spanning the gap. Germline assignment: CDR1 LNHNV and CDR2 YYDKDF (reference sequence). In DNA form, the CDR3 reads TGTGCCACCAGCAGAGGAGGGTCGTGGGTGGATTCACCCCTCCACTTT. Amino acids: CATSRGGSWVDSPLHF.

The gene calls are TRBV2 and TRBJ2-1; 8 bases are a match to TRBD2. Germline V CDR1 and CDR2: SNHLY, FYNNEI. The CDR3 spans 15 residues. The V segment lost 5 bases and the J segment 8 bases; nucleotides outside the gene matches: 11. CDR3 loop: CASSRRGGFQDEQFF. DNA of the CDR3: TGTGCCAGCAGTAGGCGCGGGGGGTTCCAGGATGAGCAGTTCTTC.

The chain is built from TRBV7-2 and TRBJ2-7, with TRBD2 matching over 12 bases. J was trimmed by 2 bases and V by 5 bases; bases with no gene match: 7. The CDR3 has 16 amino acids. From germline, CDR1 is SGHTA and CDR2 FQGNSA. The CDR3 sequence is CASSLSSGGGPYEQYF. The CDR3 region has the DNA TGTGCCAGCAGCCTCTCTAGCGGGGGGGGTCCCTACGAGCAGTACTTC. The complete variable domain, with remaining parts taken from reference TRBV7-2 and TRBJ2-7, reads GAGVSQSPSNKVTEKGKDVELRCDPISGHTALYWYRQSLGQGLEFLIYFQGNSAPDKSGLPSDRFSAERTGGSVSTLTIQRTQQEDSAVYLCASSLSSGGGPYEQYFGPGTRLTVT.

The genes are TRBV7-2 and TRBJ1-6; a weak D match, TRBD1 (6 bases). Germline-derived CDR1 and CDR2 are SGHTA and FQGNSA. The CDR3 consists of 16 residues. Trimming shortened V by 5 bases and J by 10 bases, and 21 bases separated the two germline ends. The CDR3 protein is CASSDRDISTNSPLHF. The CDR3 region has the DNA TGTGCCAGCAGCGACCGGGACATTAGTACCAACTCACCCCTCCACTTT.

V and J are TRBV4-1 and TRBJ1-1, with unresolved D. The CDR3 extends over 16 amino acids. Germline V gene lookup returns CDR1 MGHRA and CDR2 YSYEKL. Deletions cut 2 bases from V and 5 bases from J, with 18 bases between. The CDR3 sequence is CASSQPNRGSGTEAFF. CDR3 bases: TGCGCCAGCAGCCAACCAAATCGCGGGTCGGGGACTGAAGCTTTCTTT.

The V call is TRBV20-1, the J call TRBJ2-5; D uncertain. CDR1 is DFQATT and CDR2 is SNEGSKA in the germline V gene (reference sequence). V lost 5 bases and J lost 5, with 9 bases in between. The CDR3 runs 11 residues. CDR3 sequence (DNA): TGCAGTGCTTTAGTGAGGGAGACCCAGTACTTC. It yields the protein CSALVRETQYF.

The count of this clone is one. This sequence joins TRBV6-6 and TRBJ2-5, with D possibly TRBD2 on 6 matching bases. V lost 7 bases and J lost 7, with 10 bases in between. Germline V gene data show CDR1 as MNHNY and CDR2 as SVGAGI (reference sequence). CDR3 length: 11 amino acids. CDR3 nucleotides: TGTGCCAGCACCATGGGGGGGACCCAGTACTTC. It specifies CASTMGGTQYF.

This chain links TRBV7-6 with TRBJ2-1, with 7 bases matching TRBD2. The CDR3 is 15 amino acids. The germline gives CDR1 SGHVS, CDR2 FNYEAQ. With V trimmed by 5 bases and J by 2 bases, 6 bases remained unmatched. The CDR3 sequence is CASSTSGEAYNEQFF. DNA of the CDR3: TGTGCCAGCAGCACCAGCGGGGAAGCCTACAATGAGCAGTTCTTC.

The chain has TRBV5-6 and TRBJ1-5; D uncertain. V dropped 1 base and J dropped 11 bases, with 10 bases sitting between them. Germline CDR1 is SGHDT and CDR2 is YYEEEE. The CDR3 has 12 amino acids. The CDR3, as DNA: TGTGCCAGCAGCTTGCGAGATCTGGCCCAGCATTTT. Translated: CASSLRDLAQHF.

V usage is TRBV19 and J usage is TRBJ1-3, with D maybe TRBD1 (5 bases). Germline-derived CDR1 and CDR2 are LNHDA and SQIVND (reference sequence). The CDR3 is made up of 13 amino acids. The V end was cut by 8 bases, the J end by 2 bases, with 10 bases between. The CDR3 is CASLGGAGNTIYF. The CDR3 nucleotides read TGTGCCAGTCTTGGGGGGGCTGGAAACACCATATATTTT.

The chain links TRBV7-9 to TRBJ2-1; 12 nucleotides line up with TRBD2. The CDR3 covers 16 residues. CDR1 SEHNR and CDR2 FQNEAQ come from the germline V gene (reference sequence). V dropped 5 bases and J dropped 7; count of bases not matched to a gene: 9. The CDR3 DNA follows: TGTGCCAGCAGCATCCAACTAGCGGGGGGTAAAAATGAGCAGTTCTTC. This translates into CASSIQLAGGKNEQFF.

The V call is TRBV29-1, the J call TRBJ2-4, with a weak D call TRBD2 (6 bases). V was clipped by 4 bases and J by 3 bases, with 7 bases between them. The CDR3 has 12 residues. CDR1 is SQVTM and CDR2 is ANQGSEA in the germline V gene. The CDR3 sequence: CSVVGGKNIQYF. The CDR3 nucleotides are TGCAGCGTTGTGGGAGGCAAAAACATTCAGTACTTC.

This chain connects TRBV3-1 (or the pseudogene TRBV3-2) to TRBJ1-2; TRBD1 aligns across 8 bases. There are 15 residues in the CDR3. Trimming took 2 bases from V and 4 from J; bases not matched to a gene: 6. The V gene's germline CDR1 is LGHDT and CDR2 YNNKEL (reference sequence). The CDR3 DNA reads TGTGCCAGCAGCCAACAGGACAGGGTGGGCTATGGCTACACCTTC. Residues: CASSQQDRVGYGYTF.

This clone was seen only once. CDR3 nucleotide sequence: TGTGCCAGCAGCTTACAACAGTCCTATGGCTACACCTTC. Residues: CASSLQQSYGYTF. This chain uses TRBV7-9 with TRBJ1-2; D call uncertain. The CDR3 is made up of 13 amino acids. Germline CDR1 is SEHNR and CDR2 is FQNEAQ (reference sequence). Between the trimmed V and J ends, which lost 2 bases and 4 bases, there was a span of 8 bases.

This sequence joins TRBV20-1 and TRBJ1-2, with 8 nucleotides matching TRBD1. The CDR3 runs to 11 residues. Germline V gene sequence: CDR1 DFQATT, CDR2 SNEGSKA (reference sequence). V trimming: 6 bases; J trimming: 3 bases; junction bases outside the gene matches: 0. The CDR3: CSAGQDYGYTF. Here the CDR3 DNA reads TGCAGTGCGGGACAGGACTATGGCTACACCTTC.

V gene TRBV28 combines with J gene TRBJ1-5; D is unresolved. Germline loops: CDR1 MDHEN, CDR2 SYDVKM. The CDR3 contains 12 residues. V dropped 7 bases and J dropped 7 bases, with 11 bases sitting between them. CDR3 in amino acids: CASTTAGQPQHF. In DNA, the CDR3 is TGTGCCAGCACCACAGCGGGACAGCCCCAGCATTTT.

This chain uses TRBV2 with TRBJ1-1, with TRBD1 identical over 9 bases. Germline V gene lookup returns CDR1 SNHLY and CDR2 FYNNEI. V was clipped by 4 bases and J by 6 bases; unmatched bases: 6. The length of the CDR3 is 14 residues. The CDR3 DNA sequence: TGTGCCAGCAGTGGGGACAGGGTGCAAGCTGAAGCTTTCTTT. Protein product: CASSGDRVQAEAFF.

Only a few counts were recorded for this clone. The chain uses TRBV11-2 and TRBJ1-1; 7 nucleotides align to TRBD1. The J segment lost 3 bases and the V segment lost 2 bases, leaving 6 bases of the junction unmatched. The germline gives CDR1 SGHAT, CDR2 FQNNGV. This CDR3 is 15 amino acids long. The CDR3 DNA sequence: TGTGCCAGCAGCTTAAACAGGGGAGGTTACACTGAAGCTTTCTTT. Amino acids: CASSLNRGGYTEAFF.

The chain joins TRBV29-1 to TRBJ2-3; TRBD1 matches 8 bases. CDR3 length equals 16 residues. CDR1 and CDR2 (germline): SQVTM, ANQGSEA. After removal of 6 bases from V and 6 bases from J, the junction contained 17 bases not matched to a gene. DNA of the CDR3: TGCAGCGTAGCTAAGGACAGGGCCAGAGGAGGGGATACGCAGTATTTT. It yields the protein CSVAKDRARGGDTQYF.

The CDR3, as DNA: TGTGCCAGCAGCCCAGGGACAGTCCTAAACATTCAGTACTTC. This gives the protein CASSPGTVLNIQYF. The chain has TRBV28 and TRBJ2-4, with 7 bases aligning to TRBD1. J was trimmed by 6 bases and V by 6 bases; bases with no gene match: 8. The CDR3 has 14 residues. Germline lookup yields CDR1 MDHEN and CDR2 SYDVKM.

CDR3 residues: CASRIEAGGNEQFF. CDR3 nucleotides: TGTGCCAGCAGGATCGAGGCGGGGGGCAATGAGCAGTTCTTC. The chain uses TRBV7-2 and TRBJ2-1; 8 nucleotides agree with TRBD2. CDR3 length: 14 amino acids. Germline CDR1 reads SGHTA; CDR2 reads FQGNSA. Germline trimming cut 6 bases from V and 6 bases from J; bases unmatched to any gene: 7.

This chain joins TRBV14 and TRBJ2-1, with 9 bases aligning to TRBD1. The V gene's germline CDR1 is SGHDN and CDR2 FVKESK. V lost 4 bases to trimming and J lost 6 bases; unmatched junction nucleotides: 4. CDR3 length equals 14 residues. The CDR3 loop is CASSLGTGINEQFF. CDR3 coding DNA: TGTGCCAGCAGCCTCGGGACAGGGATCAATGAGCAGTTCTTC.

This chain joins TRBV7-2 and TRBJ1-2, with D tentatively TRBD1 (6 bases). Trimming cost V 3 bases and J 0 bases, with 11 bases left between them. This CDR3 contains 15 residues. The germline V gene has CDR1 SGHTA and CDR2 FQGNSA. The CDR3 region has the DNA TGTGCCAGCAGCTTGTATCAGGGGTCTAACTATGGCTACACCTTC. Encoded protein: CASSLYQGSNYGYTF.

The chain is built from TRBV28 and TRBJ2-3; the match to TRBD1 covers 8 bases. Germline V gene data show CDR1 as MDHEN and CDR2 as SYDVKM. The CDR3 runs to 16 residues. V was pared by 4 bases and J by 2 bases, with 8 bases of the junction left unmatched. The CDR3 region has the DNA TGTGCCAGCAGTTGGCTCCAGGGGGCGGCCACAGATACGCAGTATTTT. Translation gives CASSWLQGAATDTQYF.

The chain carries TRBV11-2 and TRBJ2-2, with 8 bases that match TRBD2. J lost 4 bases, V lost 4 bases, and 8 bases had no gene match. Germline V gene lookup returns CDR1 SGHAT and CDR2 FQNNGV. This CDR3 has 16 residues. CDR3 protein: CASSSGTRFGTGELFF. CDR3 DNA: TGTGCCAGCAGCTCAGGGACTAGATTTGGCACCGGGGAGCTGTTTTTT.

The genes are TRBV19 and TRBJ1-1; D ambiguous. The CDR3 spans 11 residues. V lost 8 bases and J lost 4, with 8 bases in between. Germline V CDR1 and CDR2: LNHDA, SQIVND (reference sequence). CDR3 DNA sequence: TGTGCCAGTTCGGTTGGCACTGAAGCTTTCTTT. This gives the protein CASSVGTEAFF.

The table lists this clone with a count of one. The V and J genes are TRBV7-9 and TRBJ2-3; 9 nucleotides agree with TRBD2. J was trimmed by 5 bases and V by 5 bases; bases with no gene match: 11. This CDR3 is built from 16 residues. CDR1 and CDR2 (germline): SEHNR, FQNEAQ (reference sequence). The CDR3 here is CASSPVSSGVKDTQYF. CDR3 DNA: TGTGCCAGCAGCCCAGTGTCTAGCGGGGTAAAAGATACGCAGTATTTT. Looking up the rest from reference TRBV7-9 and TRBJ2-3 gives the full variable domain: DTGVSQNPRHKITKRGQNVTFRCDPISEHNRLYWYRQTLGQGPEFLTYFQNEAQLEKSRLLSDRFSAERPKGSFSTLEIQRTEQGDSAMYLCASSPVSSGVKDTQYFGPGTRLTVL.